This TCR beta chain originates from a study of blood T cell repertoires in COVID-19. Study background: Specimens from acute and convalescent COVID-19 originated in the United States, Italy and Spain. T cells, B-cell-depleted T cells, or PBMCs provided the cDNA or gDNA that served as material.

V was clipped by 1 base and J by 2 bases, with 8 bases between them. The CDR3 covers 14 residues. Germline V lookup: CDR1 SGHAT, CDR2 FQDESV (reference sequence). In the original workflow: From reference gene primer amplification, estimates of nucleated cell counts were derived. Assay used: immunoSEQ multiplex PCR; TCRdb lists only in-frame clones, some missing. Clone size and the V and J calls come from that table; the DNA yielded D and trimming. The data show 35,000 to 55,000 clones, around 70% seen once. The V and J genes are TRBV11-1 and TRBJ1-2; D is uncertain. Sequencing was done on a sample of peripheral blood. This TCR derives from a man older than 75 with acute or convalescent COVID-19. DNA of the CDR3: TGTGCCAGCAGCTTAGAAGGCGGGAACTATGGCTACACCTTC. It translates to CASSLEGGNYGYTF.